The 30 T cell receptor beta chains below come from one sample, sequenced in a study of CD8 T cells in ankylosing spondylitis. Study observations and caveats: Apparently characteristic of ankylosing spondylitis blood was a TCR beta motif (fewer than ten highly homologous variants).

Each CDR3 protein is one row after TCRdb ran MiXCR on the 5' RACE reads. The sample has some 220,000 distinct CDR3 sequences, about 7% seen once. These receptors lack a known antigen. Sequencing was carried out using blood, either unsorted or a sorted T cell fraction (not recorded which). Source of these receptors: a male donor with ankylosing spondylitis.

This clonotype was detected only a few times. This chain links TRBV12-3 or TRBV12-4 with TRBJ1-1; the D is unclear. Trimming cost V 2 bases and J 1 base, with 11 bases left between them. The CDR3 loop spans 15 amino acids. The CDR3 DNA is TGTGCCAGCAGTTTACTGGGGTTGAAGAACACTGAAGCTTTCTTT. Translated, it gives CASSLLGLKNTEAFF.

This clonotype was counted many times. The rearrangement joins TRBV7-9 to TRBJ2-7, with D tentatively TRBD1 (6 bases). Germline CDR1 SEHNR, CDR2 FQNEAQ (reference sequence). The CDR3 runs 15 residues. Trimming left V 3 bases short and J 1 base short, with 13 bases between. The CDR3 nucleotides read TGTGCCAGCAGCTTGCCGGACAGATCGTCCTACGAGCAGTACTTC. Its translation is CASSLPDRSSYEQYF.

There are many counts of this clonotype. The chain couples TRBV7-2 to TRBJ2-2; unclear D gene. The germline gives CDR1 SGHTA, CDR2 FQGNSA. V dropped 1 base and J dropped 10 bases, with 10 bases sitting between them. There are 13 residues in the CDR3. CDR3 residues: CASSLGAGLELFF. The CDR3 coding sequence is TGTGCCAGCAGCTTAGGGGCAGGCCTGGAGCTGTTTTTT.

In nucleotides, the CDR3 is TGTGCCAGCACCCATAGCGGGGGGGCCTACAATGAGCAGTTCTTC. This sequence encodes CASTHSGGAYNEQFF. The chain carries TRBV6-1 and TRBJ2-1; TRBD2 agrees at 11 bases. The ends lost 7 bases at V and 2 bases at J; junction bases unmatched: 4. Looked up from germline, CDR1 is MNHNS and CDR2 is SASEGT. The CDR3 contains 15 residues.

This clonotype was detected many times. The rearrangement links TRBV7-2 to TRBJ2-3; D is uncertain. The germline V gene has CDR1 SGHTA and CDR2 FQGNSA. This CDR3 region has 15 residues. Trimming took off 0 bases at V and 9 bases at J, with 16 bases between the two ends. CDR3: CASSLAAGPRRTQYF. CDR3 DNA sequence: TGTGCCAGCAGCTTAGCGGCAGGACCCCGCAGGACGCAGTATTTT.

This clonotype has a count of ten or more. The V call is TRBV7-9, the J call TRBJ1-1; no clear D. Trimming took 4 bases from V and 5 from J, leaving 17 bases between them. The CDR3 extends over 15 amino acids. The germline V gene encodes CDR1 SEHNR and CDR2 FQNEAQ (reference sequence). Written as DNA, the CDR3 is TGTGCCAGCAGCTCTCCAGGATGGAAGACTACTGAAGCTTTCTTT. Translation: CASSSPGWKTTEAFF.

This clonotype was picked up many times. The rearrangement links TRBV28 to TRBJ2-2; D possibly corresponds to TRBD1 (7 bases). Between the trimmed V and J ends, which lost 3 bases and 4 bases, there was a span of 12 bases. The CDR3 runs 15 residues. Per the germline V gene, CDR1 is MDHEN and CDR2 is SYDVKM. CDR3 protein: CASSLVRGATGELFF. CDR3 nucleotides: TGTGCCAGCAGTTTGGTCAGGGGGGCCACCGGGGAGCTGTTTTTT.

This clonotype was detected many times. The CDR3 loop reads CASSFQTSGGPSNTGELFF. The CDR3 DNA reads TGTGCCAGCAGTTTCCAGACTAGCGGGGGACCCTCGAACACCGGGGAGCTGTTTTTT. This sequence joins TRBV28 and TRBJ2-2; TRBD2 aligns across 12 bases. J lost 0 bases, V lost 3 bases, and 8 bases had no gene match. CDR1 and CDR2 (germline): MDHEN, SYDVKM. CDR3 length: 19 amino acids.

The table lists this clonotype with many counts. This chain connects TRBV20-1 to TRBJ1-2; TRBD1 aligns across 7 bases. The germline V gene has CDR1 DFQATT and CDR2 SNEGSKA (reference sequence). This CDR3 has 13 residues. V lost 5 bases to trimming and J lost 3 bases; unmatched junction nucleotides: 6. Here the CDR3 reads CSAFDREYYGYTF. Here the CDR3 DNA reads TGCAGTGCTTTCGACAGGGAATACTATGGCTACACCTTC.

Turning to this clonotype: With a much larger clone just one base away, this may be a read error. The CDR3 does not close with the conserved phenylalanine or tryptophan, likely indicating a read error. This sequence joins TRBV20-1 and TRBJ2-3; TRBD2 aligns across 7 bases. J gave up 4 bases and V 0 bases, and 4 bases lay outside the gene matches. The CDR3 runs to 14 residues. CDR1 and CDR2 from the germline V gene are DFQATT and SNEGSKA (reference sequence). The CDR3 here is CSARDRGVADTQYL. CDR3 DNA: TGCAGTGCTAGAGATCGGGGGGTTGCAGATACGCAGTATCTT.

This clonotype was detected many times. The chain couples TRBV15 to TRBJ2-7; the D gene could be TRBD1 or TRBD2 (5 bases each). Germline CDR1 LNHNV, CDR2 YYDKDF (reference sequence). CDR3 length: 14 amino acids. V dropped 4 bases and J dropped 2 bases, with 12 bases sitting between them. CDR3 coding DNA: TGTGCCACCAGCAAAGAGGGGCGCCCCTACGAGCAGTACTTC. Its protein product is CATSKEGRPYEQYF.

The V gene is TRBV6-1, the J gene TRBJ2-1; TRBD1 might be the D (5 bases). CDR3 length: 15 amino acids. With 6 bases removed from V and 2 bases from J, the gap between germline ends came to 14 bases. The germline V gene encodes CDR1 MNHNS and CDR2 SASEGT. As DNA, the CDR3 is TGTGCCAGCAGAACAGGCGGAGACCCCTACAATGAGCAGTTCTTC. As protein: CASRTGGDPYNEQFF.

The table lists this clonotype with a few counts. J is TRBJ2-7 and V is TRBV7-2; D is ambiguous. Germline values: CDR1 SGHTA, CDR2 FQGNSA. V was trimmed by 2 bases and J by 6 bases, leaving 14 bases between them. The CDR3 covers 14 residues. The CDR3 nucleotides read TGTGCCAGCAGCTTATTAACCTTGGGTGGCGAGCAGTACTTC. Its translation: CASSLLTLGGEQYF.

This clonotype was counted ten times or more. V and J are TRBV5-1 and TRBJ2-1, with no clear D. V was pared by 4 bases and J by 5 bases, with 7 bases between. The CDR3 runs 12 residues. Germline CDR1 and CDR2: SGHRS and YFSETQ. Written as DNA, the CDR3 is TGCGCCAGCAGCAGCGACAACAATGAGCAGTTCTTC. Protein: CASSSDNNEQFF.

As concerns this clonotype: This sequence may be a read error, since a much larger clone differs from it by one base. Written as DNA, the CDR3 is TGTGCCAGCAGTTACTCGACGAACACCGGGGAGCTGTTTTTT. As protein: CASSYSTNTGELFF. This rearrangement joins TRBV6-5 to TRBJ2-2; D not certain. The length of the CDR3 is 14 residues. Germline-derived CDR1 and CDR2 are MNHEY and SVGAGI. Trimming stripped 0 bases from V and 0 bases from J, with 2 bases between.

There are many counts of this clonotype. The chain combines TRBV6-5 with TRBJ2-7; TRBD1 matches at 7 bases. CDR1 is MNHEY and CDR2 is SVGAGI in the germline V gene. This CDR3 comprises 17 residues. The ends lost 4 bases at V and 0 bases at J; junction bases unmatched: 12. CDR3 nucleotide sequence: TGTGCCAGCAGTTTTAATATCGACAGGGTGGACTCCTACGAGCAGTACTTC. Protein sequence: CASSFNIDRVDSYEQYF.

The gene calls are TRBV4-1 and TRBJ2-3; 8 nucleotides align to TRBD2. With V trimmed by 3 bases and J by 0 bases, 5 bases remained unmatched. This CDR3 region has 16 residues. Germline CDR1 and CDR2: MGHRA and YSYEKL. The CDR3 bases are TGCGCCAGCAGCCACGGGGGGGGCATTAGCACAGATACGCAGTATTTT. This codes for CASSHGGGISTDTQYF.

The table lists this clonotype with many counts. This sequence joins TRBV4-1 and TRBJ2-3; TRBD2 is a possible D gene (5 bases). Looked up from germline, CDR1 is MGHRA and CDR2 is YSYEKL. The CDR3 is made up of 12 amino acids. Deletions cut 3 bases from V and 10 bases from J, with 11 bases between. The CDR3: CASSHDWTPQYF. CDR3 in DNA: TGCGCCAGCAGCCATGACTGGACTCCGCAGTATTTT.

This clonotype has at least ten counts. The chain combines TRBV29-1 with TRBJ2-2; no reliable D call. Germline V gene lookup returns CDR1 SQVTM and CDR2 ANQGSEA. Trimming cost V 3 bases and J 0 bases, with 5 bases left between them. This CDR3 spans 13 amino acids. The CDR3 bases are TGCAGCGTTGAGCTCGCGAACACCGGGGAGCTGTTTTTT. It is translated as CSVELANTGELFF.

This clonotype was counted ten times or more. The V and J genes are TRBV12-3 or TRBV12-4 and TRBJ1-5; D is uncertain. The CDR3 is made up of 14 amino acids. Trimming removed 5 bases at V and 4 bases at J, with 12 bases between. In DNA form, the CDR3 reads TGTGCCAGCAGTCCGGCCCCGCAGAATCAGCCCCAGCATTTT. It is translated as CASSPAPQNQPQHF.

In this sample, this clonotype turned up a few times. The chain joins TRBV7-9 to TRBJ2-7; 8 nucleotides align to TRBD2. Per germline, CDR1 SEHNR and CDR2 FQNEAQ (reference sequence). Unmatched junction bases numbered 4, after V lost 5 bases and J lost 4 bases. This CDR3 is 13 amino acids long. The CDR3 DNA reads TGTGCCAGCAGCGAGACTAGCGAGTACGAGCAGTACTTC. It is translated as CASSETSEYEQYF.

This clonotype was found many times. V gene TRBV5-1 combines with J gene TRBJ2-1; D gene uncertain. CDR1 and CDR2 from the germline V gene are SGHRS and YFSETQ. V lost 2 bases and J 0 bases, leaving 15 bases between the germline ends. The CDR3 length is 17 residues. The DNA for the CDR3 is TGCGCCAGCAGCTTCCTCGACCGTCAGTCCTCCTACAATGAGCAGTTCTTC. Translated: CASSFLDRQSSYNEQFF.

In its sample, this clonotype was seen many times. V is TRBV7-2 and J is TRBJ2-4, with D maybe TRBD2 (5 bases). The CDR3 runs to 17 residues. Trimming cost V 5 bases and J 0 bases, with 17 bases left between them. Per germline, CDR1 SGHTA and CDR2 FQGNSA. The CDR3 here is CASSPPRAGVAKNIQYF. The DNA for the CDR3 is TGTGCCAGCAGCCCCCCCCGCGCGGGTGTAGCCAAAAACATTCAGTACTTC.

V gene TRBV6-1 combines with J gene TRBJ1-2; 7 positions agree with TRBD1. This CDR3 is 14 amino acids long. With V trimmed by 1 base and J by 3 bases, 2 bases remained unmatched. In germline, CDR1 is MNHNS, CDR2 SASEGT. CDR3 sequence: CASSEVQGDYGYTF. CDR3 DNA sequence: TGTGCCAGCAGTGAAGTTCAGGGGGACTATGGCTACACCTTC.

This clonotype came up a few times. V gene TRBV5-5 combines with J gene TRBJ2-2; 9 nucleotides agree with TRBD1. The V and J ends lost 0 bases and 5 bases, in that order; junction bases with no gene match: 8. CDR1 is SGHKS and CDR2 is YYEKEE in the germline V gene (reference sequence). The CDR3 length is 17 residues. DNA for the CDR3: TGTGCCAGCAGCTTGGGGGTCGGGACAGGGAGGACCGGGGAGCTGTTTTTT. Translated, it gives CASSLGVGTGRTGELFF. Combining the CDR3 with reference TRBV5-5 and TRBJ2-2 gives the whole variable domain DAGVTQSPTHLIKTRGQQVTLRCSPISGHKSVSWYQQVLGQGPQFIFQYYEKEERGRGNFPDRFSARQFPNYSSELNVNALLLGDSALYLCASSLGVGTGRTGELFFGEGSRLTVL.

This clonotype was seen repeatedly, ten times or more. The chain combines TRBV7-9 with TRBJ2-1; 11 nucleotides agree with TRBD1. Germline CDR1 SEHNR, CDR2 FQNEAQ (reference sequence). The CDR3 has 16 residues. V shed 5 bases and J 7 bases; nucleotides not matched to a gene: 10. The CDR3 bases are TGTGCCAGCAGCGACCCGGGACAGGGGGGATTGAATGAGCAGTTCTTC. It yields the protein CASSDPGQGGLNEQFF.

In its sample, this clonotype was seen many times. The chain is built from TRBV4-3 and TRBJ1-1; D remains unclear. V lost 0 bases to trimming and J lost 1 base, with 9 bases between them. The CDR3 spans 15 residues. Germline CDR1 and CDR2: LGHNA and YSLEER. The CDR3 sequence is CASSQDRAGNTEAFF. In DNA form, the CDR3 reads TGCGCCAGCAGCCAAGATAGGGCAGGGAACACTGAAGCTTTCTTT.

There are many counts of this clonotype. The rearrangement uses TRBV4-3 and TRBJ2-5; TRBD2 aligns across 10 bases. Per the germline V gene, CDR1 is LGHNA and CDR2 is YSLEER. Trimming cost V 4 bases and J 2 bases; bases outside gene matches: 7. The CDR3 consists of 16 residues. The CDR3 DNA sequence: TGCGCCAGCAGCCCCCACCGGACTAGCGGACAAGAGACCCAGTACTTC. This codes for CASSPHRTSGQETQYF.

This clonotype came up many times. V gene TRBV19 combines with J gene TRBJ2-1; 9 bases are a match to TRBD2. V dropped 2 bases and J dropped 6; count of bases not matched to a gene: 5. The length of the CDR3 is 15 residues. Germline values: CDR1 LNHDA, CDR2 SQIVND (reference sequence). CDR3 bases: TGTGCCAGTAGTATAATAGCGGGGGAAGGCAATGAGCAGTTCTTC. This gives the protein CASSIIAGEGNEQFF.

This clonotype has ten or more counts. The gene calls are TRBV6-1 and TRBJ2-2; no clear D. Trimming stripped 6 bases from V and 5 bases from J, with 13 bases between. The germline V gene encodes CDR1 MNHNS and CDR2 SASEGT. This CDR3 comprises 14 residues. CDR3 sequence: CASRPSSLTGELFF. In DNA, the CDR3 is TGTGCCAGCAGGCCCTCCTCTCTGACCGGGGAGCTGTTTTTT.